This passage covers 10 T cell receptor beta chains from one sample sequenced in a study of blood T cell repertoires in COVID-19. Sequencing used immunoSEQ multiplex PCR; TCRdb keeps in-frame clones, though not all of them. The sample carries some 400,000 clones, roughly 77% recorded once. The sequenced sample consisted of peripheral blood. These receptor sequences come from a human donor with acute or convalescent COVID-19. The donor label of this sample is uncertain.

The chain links TRBV29-1 to TRBJ1-1, with 9 bases lining up with TRBD1. The CDR3 consists of 13 residues. V was clipped by 3 bases and J by 8 bases; unmatched bases: 7. Germline V gene sequence: CDR1 SQVTM, CDR2 ANQGSEA. CDR3 DNA: TGCAGCGTTGATGACAGGGGGTATAGAGAAGCTTTCTTT. Translating gives CSVDDRGYREAFF.

V usage is TRBV6-5 and J usage is TRBJ1-2, with D perhaps matching TRBD1 (6 bases). The ends were cut back, 4 bases at V and 8 bases at J, with 14 bases in the middle. Germline V gives CDR1 MNHEY, CDR2 SVGAGI. This CDR3 is 13 amino acids long. This CDR3 is CASSLRRGQGYTF. CDR3 DNA sequence: TGTGCCAGCAGTTTGCGCAGGGGCCAGGGCTACACCTTC.

The rearrangement links TRBV7-9 to TRBJ2-3; 9 bases line up with TRBD1. This CDR3 spans 14 amino acids. V lost 5 bases, J lost 3 bases, and 3 bases stayed unmatched. Germline CDR1 is SEHNR and CDR2 is FQNEAQ (reference sequence). The CDR3 DNA follows: TGTGCCAGCAGCATGGGACAGGGTACAGATACGCAGTATTTT. This encodes CASSMGQGTDTQYF.

This clone was seen only a few times. This sequence joins TRBV4-1 and TRBJ2-3, with TRBD2 matching 10 bases. Trimming cost V 1 base and J 5 bases; bases outside gene matches: 6. The CDR3 has 16 amino acids. Per germline, CDR1 MGHRA and CDR2 YSYEKL. CDR3 region: CASSQVASGGQDTQYF. For the CDR3, the DNA is TGCGCCAGCAGCCAAGTAGCTAGCGGGGGACAAGATACGCAGTATTTT.

CDR3 residues: CASSRTSGMYNEQFF. The CDR3 DNA reads TGTGCCAGCTCACGGACTAGCGGGATGTACAATGAGCAGTTCTTC. The chain couples TRBV18 to TRBJ2-1; 12 nucleotides line up with TRBD2. CDR3 length equals 15 residues. V gave up 4 bases and J gave up 4 bases; unmatched junction bases: 2. The germline V gene has CDR1 KGHSH and CDR2 LQKENI.

The chain employs TRBV11-2 and TRBJ2-7; TRBD2 aligns across 7 bases. J gave up 7 bases and V 1 base, and 7 bases lay outside the gene matches. Per the germline V gene, CDR1 is SGHAT and CDR2 is FQNNGV. CDR3 size: 14 residues. The CDR3, as DNA: TGTGCCAGCAGCTTAGTCGGCGGGAGAGGGGAGCAGTACTTC. This translates into CASSLVGGRGEQYF.

This chain uses TRBV5-1 with TRBJ2-3; TRBD1 aligns across 8 bases. The CDR3 totals 17 residues. Germline V gene lookup returns CDR1 SGHRS and CDR2 YFSETQ. V shed 1 base, J shed 0 bases, and the junction held 7 bases outside the gene matches. The CDR3 loop reads CASSLRGDRGSTDTQYF. The CDR3 nucleotides read TGCGCCAGCAGCTTGAGGGGAGACAGGGGAAGCACAGATACGCAGTATTTT.

CDR3 residues: CAIPGDRACQETQYF. CDR3 bases: TGTGCCATCCCAGGAGACAGGGCGTGCCAAGAGACCCAGTACTTC. The V and J genes are TRBV21-1 and TRBJ2-5; TRBD1, the table's D call, lacks a check against the DNA. TRBV21-1 is a pseudogene segment. The CDR3 totals 15 residues.

This chain joins TRBV6-2 or TRBV6-3 and TRBJ1-1; D possibly corresponds to TRBD1 (6 bases). The V end was cut by 5 bases, the J end by 8 bases, with 18 bases between. The CDR3 has 14 residues. CDR1 MNHEY and CDR2 SVGEGT come from the germline V gene. The CDR3 loop is CASSPGGRLEEAFF. CDR3 DNA sequence: TGTGCCAGCAGTCCCGGGGGGCGTCTTGAAGAAGCTTTCTTT.

This clone has only a few counts. V and J are TRBV18 and TRBJ2-5; D might be TRBD2 (7 bases). This CDR3 is built from 14 residues. V lost 6 bases, J lost 5 bases, and 16 bases lay in between. The germline V gene has CDR1 KGHSH and CDR2 LQKENI. CDR3: CASSPWGGVETQYF. The CDR3 region has the DNA TGTGCCAGCTCGCCCTGGGGGGGCGTGGAGACCCAGTACTTC.